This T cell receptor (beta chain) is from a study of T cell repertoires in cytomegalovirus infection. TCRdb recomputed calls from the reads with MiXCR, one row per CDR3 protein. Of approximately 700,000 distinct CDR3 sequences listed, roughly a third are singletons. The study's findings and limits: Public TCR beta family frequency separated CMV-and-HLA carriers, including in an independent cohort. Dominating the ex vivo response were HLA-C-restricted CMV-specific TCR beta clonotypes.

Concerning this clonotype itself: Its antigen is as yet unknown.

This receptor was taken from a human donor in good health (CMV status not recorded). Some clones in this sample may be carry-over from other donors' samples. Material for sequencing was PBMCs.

The CDR3 nucleotides read TGTGCCAGCAGAAGCTCAGGGGACTATGGCTACACCTTC. As protein: CASRSSGDYGYTF. V usage is TRBV28 and J usage is TRBJ1-2; D perhaps matches TRBD1 (6 bases). The CDR3 length is 13 residues. The germline gives CDR1 MDHEN, CDR2 SYDVKM. Trimming pared 6 bases from V and 3 bases from J, leaving 11 bases between.